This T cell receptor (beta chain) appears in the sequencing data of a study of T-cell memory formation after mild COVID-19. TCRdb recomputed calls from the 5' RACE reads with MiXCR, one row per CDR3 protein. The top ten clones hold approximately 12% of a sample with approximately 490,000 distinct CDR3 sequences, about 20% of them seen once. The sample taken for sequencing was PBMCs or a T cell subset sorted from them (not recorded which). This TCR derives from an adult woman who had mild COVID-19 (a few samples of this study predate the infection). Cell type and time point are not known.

CDR3 coding DNA: TGTGCCATCAGTGAGCCTCACAGGGGAAGCTCTGGAAACACCATATATTTT. It codes for CAISEPHRGSSGNTIYF. The chain has TRBV10-3 and TRBJ1-3; 7 bases align to TRBD1. The CDR3 sequence is 17 residues long. From germline, CDR1 is ENHRY and CDR2 SYGVKD. The ends lost 2 bases at V and 0 bases at J; junction bases unmatched: 7.